The entry below describes one T cell receptor (beta chain). The data were obtained in a study of response to subunit inactivated influenza vaccine. TCRdb re-derived calls from the RT-PCR reads in MiXCR, one entry per CDR3 protein. The repertoire has about 540,000 distinct CDR3 sequences, less than 25% of them found once; the top ten carry around 2.8%. Between the trimmed V and J ends, which lost 8 bases and 2 bases, there was a span of 10 bases. CDR3 length: 12 amino acids. The germline gives CDR1 ENHRY, CDR2 SYGVKD. These same data were also listed under a study on T cells expressing NK-cell markers. In that study: 5'RACE template switching built TCR beta cDNA with unique molecular identifiers. CD8+ T cells in 5 or 6 donors included dominant NKG2C+ clonotypes at 1.0-7.0%. In a few donors, dominant clonotypes made up roughly 25-60.1% of CD3+CD56-NKG2C+ cells.

The chain employs TRBV10-3 and TRBJ2-7; no definite D call. This TCR was recovered from a man aged 50 to 59 who received an inactivated influenza vaccine. Sample: CD4+ T cells sorted from PBMCs, taken 11 to 12 days after vaccination. In DNA form, the CDR3 reads TGTGCCATCGCGGCGGAGCCCTACGAGCAGTACTTC. Translating it yields CAIAAEPYEQYF.